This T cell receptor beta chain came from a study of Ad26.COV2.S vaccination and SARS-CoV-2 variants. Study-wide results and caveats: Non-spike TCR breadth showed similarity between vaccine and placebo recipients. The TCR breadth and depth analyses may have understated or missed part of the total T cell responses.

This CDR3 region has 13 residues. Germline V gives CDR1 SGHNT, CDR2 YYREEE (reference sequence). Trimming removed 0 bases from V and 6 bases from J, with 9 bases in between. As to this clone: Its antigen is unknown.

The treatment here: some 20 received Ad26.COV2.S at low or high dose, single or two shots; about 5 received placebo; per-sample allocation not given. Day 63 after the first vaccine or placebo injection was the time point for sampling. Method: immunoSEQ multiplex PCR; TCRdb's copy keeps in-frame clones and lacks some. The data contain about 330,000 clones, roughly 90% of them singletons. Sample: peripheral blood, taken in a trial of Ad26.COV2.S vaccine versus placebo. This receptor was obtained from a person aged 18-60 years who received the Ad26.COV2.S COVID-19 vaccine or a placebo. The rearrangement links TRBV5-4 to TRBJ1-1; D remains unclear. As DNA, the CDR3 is TGTGCCAGCAGCTTGGGGGCGACTCCTGAAGCTTTCTTT. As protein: CASSLGATPEAFF. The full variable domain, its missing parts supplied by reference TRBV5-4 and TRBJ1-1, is ETGVTQSPTHLIKTRGQQVTLRCSSQSGHNTVSWYQQALGQGPQFIFQYYREEENGRGNFPPRFSGLQFPNYSSELNVNALELDDSALYLCASSLGATPEAFFGQGTRLTVV.